This T cell receptor (beta chain) is drawn from a study of T cell responses to AZD1222 COVID-19 vaccine. Using immunoSEQ multiplex PCR, the repertoire was profiled, and TCRdb retains in-frame clones only, with some absent. The sample lists about 56,000 clones, around 85% occurring once. The CDR3 has 13 residues. V lost 8 bases and J lost 2, with 13 bases in between. CDR1 MDHEN and CDR2 SYDVKM come from the germline V gene. The rearrangement joins TRBV28 to TRBJ2-7; a weak D match, TRBD1 (6 bases). The sequence derives from an adult in good health. The sample here was peripheral blood, taken on day 0 of AZD1222 vaccination. The CDR3 protein is CASATGTTYEQYF. The CDR3 DNA reads TGTGCCAGCGCGACAGGAACCACCTACGAGCAGTACTTC.